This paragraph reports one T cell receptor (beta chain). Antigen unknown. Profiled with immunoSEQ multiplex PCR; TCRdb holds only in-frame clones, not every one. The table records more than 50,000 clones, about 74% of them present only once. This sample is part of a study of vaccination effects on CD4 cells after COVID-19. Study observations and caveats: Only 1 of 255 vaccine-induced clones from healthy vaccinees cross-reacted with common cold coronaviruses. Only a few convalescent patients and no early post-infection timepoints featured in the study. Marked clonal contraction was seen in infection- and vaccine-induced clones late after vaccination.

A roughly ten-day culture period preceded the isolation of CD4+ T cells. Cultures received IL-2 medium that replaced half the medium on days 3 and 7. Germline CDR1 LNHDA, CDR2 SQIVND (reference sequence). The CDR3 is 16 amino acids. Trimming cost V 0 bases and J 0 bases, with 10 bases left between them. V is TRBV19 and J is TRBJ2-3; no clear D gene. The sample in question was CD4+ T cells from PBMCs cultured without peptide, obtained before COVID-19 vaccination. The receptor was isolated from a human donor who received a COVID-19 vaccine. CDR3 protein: CASSIDLAASTDTQYF. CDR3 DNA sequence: TGTGCCAGTAGTATAGATCTGGCAGCTAGCACAGATACGCAGTATTTT.